This T cell receptor (beta chain) is from a study of shared clonotypes between healthy human individuals. Study conclusions and caveats: For naive CD4 cells, approximately 4.7% of clonotypes were shared across a handful of donors. Memory subsets generally showed smaller estimated richness than naive subsets did.

A remark on this clone: Antigen: not known. The same CDR3 arises from other DNA sequences in this sample as well.

This CDR3 has 14 residues. Trimming cost V 0 bases and J 4 bases, with 10 bases left between them. CDR1 SGHRS and CDR2 YFSETQ come from the germline V gene. The authors split each subset's genomic DNA evenly across several immunoSEQ plates. About 30,000 T cell genomes, or 200 to 250 ng DNA, went into the sorted-subset replicate PCRs. Assay: immunoSEQ multiplex PCR; the TCRdb copy retains only in-frame clones and omits some. The sample comprises 1,500,000 or so clones, around 95% of which are singletons, and 1% to 1.5% rests with the top ten. The chain is built from TRBV5-1 and TRBJ1-1; D possibly corresponds to TRBD1 (6 bases). This clonotype originated in a man aged 25-45 years in good health. The sequencing sample was made of naive CD4+ T cells sorted from blood. Subset of the sample: CD45RA+ positively selected. CDR3 sequence reads: CASSLEQGGTEAFF. The CDR3 DNA reads TGCGCCAGCAGCTTGGAACAGGGTGGCACTGAAGCTTTCTTT.